This T cell receptor beta chain comes out of a study of blood T cells in healthy people across ages. Through a sample-barcoded 5' primer and a J-beta primer mix, a second PCR was run for 7 to 11 cycles. Every single cDNA molecule received a tag from a template-switch adaptor with 12 random nucleotides. TCRdb itself ran the 5' RACE reads through MiXCR, one entry per CDR3 protein. The sample has approximately 1.5 million distinct CDR3 sequences, about 35% seen once; the top ten hold 11%. Approximately 9 milliliters was the volume of peripheral blood drawn from each donor. No fewer than 6 million PBMCs went into each sample. Study findings and constraints: Long-lived donors exceeded aged donors in naive CD4+ cells and diversity.

Germline CDR1 is ENHRY and CDR2 is SYGVKD. J gave up 2 bases and V 2 bases, and 12 bases lay outside the gene matches. This CDR3 has 17 residues. Worth noting for this clonotype: Antigen specificity is unknown.

The sequenced sample consisted of blood. This TCR was recovered from a woman aged 25-40 years in good health. This chain links TRBV10-3 with TRBJ2-7; the match to TRBD2 covers 7 bases. The CDR3 DNA follows: TGTGCCATCAGTGAGGGCCTTGGGCTAGCGGACGCCTACGAGCAGTACTTC. This sequence encodes CAISEGLGLADAYEQYF.